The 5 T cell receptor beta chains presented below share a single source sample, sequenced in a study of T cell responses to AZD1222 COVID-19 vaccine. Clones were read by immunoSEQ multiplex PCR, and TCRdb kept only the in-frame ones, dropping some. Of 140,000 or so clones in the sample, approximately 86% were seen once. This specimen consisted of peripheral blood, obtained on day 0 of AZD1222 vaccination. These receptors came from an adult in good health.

The CDR3 DNA reads TGTGCCGCGTCATCCTCCGTCCTCTCTAACACTGAAGCTTTCTTT. Its protein is CAASSSVLSNTEAFF. The chain combines TRBV10-3 with TRBJ1-1; D uncertain. Germline CDR1 reads ENHRY; CDR2 reads SYGVKD. V lost 11 bases, J lost 2 bases, and 21 bases lay in between. The CDR3 sequence is 15 residues long.

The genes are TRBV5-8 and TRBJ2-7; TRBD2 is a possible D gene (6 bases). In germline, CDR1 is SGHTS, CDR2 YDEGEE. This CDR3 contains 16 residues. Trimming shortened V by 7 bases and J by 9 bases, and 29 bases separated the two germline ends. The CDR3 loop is CASQPGDGILLLRQYF. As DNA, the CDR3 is TGTGCCAGCCAACCGGGGGACGGGATTTTACTCCTACGGCAGTACTTC.

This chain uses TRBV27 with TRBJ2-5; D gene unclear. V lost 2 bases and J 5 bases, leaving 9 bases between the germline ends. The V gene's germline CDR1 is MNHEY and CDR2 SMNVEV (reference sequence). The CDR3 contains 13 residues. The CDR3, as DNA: TGTGCCAGCAGTTTAGGGGTTTGGGAGACCCAGTACTTC. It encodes CASSLGVWETQYF.

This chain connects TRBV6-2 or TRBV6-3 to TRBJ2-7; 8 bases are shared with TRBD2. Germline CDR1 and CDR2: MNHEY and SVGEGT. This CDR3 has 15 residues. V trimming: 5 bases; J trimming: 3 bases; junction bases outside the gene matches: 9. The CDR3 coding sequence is TGTGCCAGCAGTGACCCGGGACTAGGGGACTACGAGCAGTACTTC. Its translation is CASSDPGLGDYEQYF.

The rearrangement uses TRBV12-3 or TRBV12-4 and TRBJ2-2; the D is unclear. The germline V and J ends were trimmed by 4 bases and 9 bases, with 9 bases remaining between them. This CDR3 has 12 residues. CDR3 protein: CASSSIGRELFF. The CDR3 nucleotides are TGTGCCAGCAGTTCTATCGGGCGGGAGCTGTTTTTT.